This T cell receptor beta chain was identified during a study of T cell clonality in common variable immunodeficiency. Study observations and caveats: Repertoire-complication correlations in CVID were limited by patient heterogeneity.

Method: immunoSEQ multiplex PCR; TCRdb's copy keeps in-frame clones and lacks some. The sample includes over 45,000 clones, none of them occurring once. For this clone: Its antigen is undetermined. The read ends 3 residues early relative to the CDR3; the germline J gene fills the gap.

In germline, CDR1 is MNHEY, CDR2 SVGEGT. The CDR3 runs to 14 residues. The rearrangement joins TRBV6-2 or TRBV6-3 to TRBJ1-6; no clear D. This TCR was sampled from a person aged 18 to 75 in good health. The sample was peripheral blood mononuclear cells. The chain's CDR3 is CASSRPPAGWTLHF. CDR3 bases read: TGTGCCAGCAGTCGCCCCCCCGCGGGGTGGACC.